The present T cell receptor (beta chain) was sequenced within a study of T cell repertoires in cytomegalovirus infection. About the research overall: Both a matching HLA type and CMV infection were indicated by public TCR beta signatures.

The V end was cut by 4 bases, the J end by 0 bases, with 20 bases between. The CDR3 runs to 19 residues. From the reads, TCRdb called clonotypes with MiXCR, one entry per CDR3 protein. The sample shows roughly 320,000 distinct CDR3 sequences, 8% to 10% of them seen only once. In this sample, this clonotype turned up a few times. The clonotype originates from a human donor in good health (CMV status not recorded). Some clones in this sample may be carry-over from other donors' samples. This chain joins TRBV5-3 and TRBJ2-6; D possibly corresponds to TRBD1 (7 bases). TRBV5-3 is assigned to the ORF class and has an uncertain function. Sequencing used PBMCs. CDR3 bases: TGTGCCAGAAGCACCGTGGCGGGACAGACCGTCTCTGGGGCCAACGTCCTGACTTTC. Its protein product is CARSTVAGQTVSGANVLTF.